Following are 16 T cell receptor beta chains from one sample sequenced in a study of identical twins. TCRdb reprocessed the 5' RACE reads with MiXCR, giving one entry per CDR3 protein. The sample carries around 470,000 distinct CDR3 sequences, 12% to 15% recorded once. The data were also submitted as part of a second study, on yellow fever vaccine responses in identical twins.

The sequenced material came from CD4+ T cells sorted from blood. Source of these receptors: a woman under 30 in good health.

The J gene is TRBJ2-3, the V gene TRBV19; 8 positions match TRBD1. Germline-derived CDR1 and CDR2 are LNHDA and SQIVND (reference sequence). V was pared by 2 bases and J by 7 bases, with 5 bases of the junction left unmatched. The CDR3 sequence is 14 residues long. Here the CDR3 DNA reads TGTGCCAGTAGTATACGGACAGGGCAGTATACGCAGTATTTT. It specifies CASSIRTGQYTQYF.

This clonotype was counted only a few times. The rearrangement joins TRBV29-1 to TRBJ2-1; maybe TRBD1 (6 bases). V lost 4 bases and J 5 bases, leaving 9 bases between the germline ends. The CDR3 has 12 amino acids. CDR1 is SQVTM and CDR2 is ANQGSEA in the germline V gene. CDR3 region: CSVARGNNEQFF. The DNA for the CDR3 is TGCAGCGTTGCTAGGGGGAACAATGAGCAGTTCTTC.

This clonotype has ten or more counts. This chain joins TRBV29-1 and TRBJ2-3; no firm D call. This CDR3 is 11 amino acids long. V was trimmed by 5 bases and J by 0 bases, leaving 3 bases between them. From germline, CDR1 is SQVTM and CDR2 ANQGSEA. CDR3 sequence reads: CSVYSTDTQYF. The CDR3 region has the DNA TGCAGCGTTTACAGCACAGATACGCAGTATTTT.

The chain employs TRBV7-9 and TRBJ2-7; D not certain. The germline V gene has CDR1 SEHNR and CDR2 FQNEAQ (reference sequence). The CDR3 has 13 amino acids. V lost 0 bases to trimming and J lost 2 bases, with 5 bases between them. CDR3 coding DNA: TGTGCCAGCAGCTTAGCGAAGACCTACGAGCAGTACTTC. As protein: CASSLAKTYEQYF.

The chain has TRBV20-1 and TRBJ1-1; D perhaps matches TRBD1 (6 bases). The ends were cut back, 6 bases at V and 8 bases at J, with 13 bases in the middle. The length of the CDR3 is 11 residues. Germline V gene lookup returns CDR1 DFQATT and CDR2 SNEGSKA (reference sequence). The DNA of the CDR3 is TGCAGTGCCGCCCGGACAGACGAAGCTTTCTTT. This encodes CSAARTDEAFF.

This clonotype showed up just a few times. The chain recombines TRBV28 with TRBJ2-7; 11 bases agree with TRBD2. Germline CDR1 and CDR2: MDHEN and SYDVKM. V lost 4 bases, J lost 4 bases, and 24 bases stayed unmatched. The CDR3 is made up of 21 amino acids. The CDR3 is CASSSKTDSGRAKISRYEQYF. CDR3 DNA: TGTGCCAGCAGTTCGAAGACGGATAGCGGGAGGGCCAAAATCTCTAGGTACGAGCAGTACTTC.

The count of this clonotype is one. The V gene is TRBV20-1, the J gene TRBJ2-7, with 14 bases lining up with TRBD2. J was trimmed by 0 bases and V by 5 bases; bases with no gene match: 6. There are 16 residues in the CDR3. Germline V gives CDR1 DFQATT, CDR2 SNEGSKA (reference sequence). The DNA of the CDR3 is TGCAGTGCTCCGGGACTAGCGGGGGTAAGCTCCTACGAGCAGTACTTC. Amino acid sequence: CSAPGLAGVSSYEQYF.

This clonotype was detected only a few times. V gene TRBV6-5 combines with J gene TRBJ2-1, with 15 bases lining up with TRBD2. V dropped 3 bases and J dropped 2; count of bases not matched to a gene: 5. In germline, CDR1 is MNHEY, CDR2 SVGAGI. The CDR3 contains 18 residues. The CDR3 loop reads CASSYGLAGGLAYNEQFF. The CDR3 bases are TGTGCCAGCAGTTATGGACTAGCGGGGGGGCTTGCCTACAATGAGCAGTTCTTC.

The rearrangement joins TRBV6-6 to TRBJ2-5; a possible D gene is TRBD2 (5 bases). Looked up from germline, CDR1 is MNHNY and CDR2 is SVGAGI (reference sequence). Trimming left V 4 bases short and J 5 bases short, with 11 bases between. The CDR3 covers 13 residues. CDR3 in DNA: TGTGCCAGCAGTTTACTAGAGGCGGAGACCCAGTACTTC. Its translation is CASSLLEAETQYF.

This clonotype was found a few times. The chain has TRBV10-3 and TRBJ2-2; 10 bases map to TRBD2. The junction had 5 bases not matched to a gene; V was cut back by 9 bases and J by 7 bases. Germline assignment: CDR1 ENHRY and CDR2 SYGVKD. The CDR3 is made up of 13 amino acids. The CDR3 loop reads CAITSGDSGELFF. The CDR3 DNA reads TGTGCCATTACTAGCGGGGACAGCGGGGAGCTGTTTTTT.

This clonotype was counted between two and nine times. V is TRBV29-1 and J is TRBJ2-3, with D hard to call. V was cut by 6 bases and J by 1 base, with 11 bases left in between. Germline V CDR1 and CDR2: SQVTM, ANQGSEA. There are 13 residues in the CDR3. The CDR3 spells CSVPAGRTDTQYF. The CDR3, as DNA: TGCAGCGTCCCGGCAGGACGCACAGATACGCAGTATTTT.

This clonotype has a handful of counts. The CDR3 here is CATRPGGAETQYF. The CDR3 coding sequence is TGTGCCACCAGACCCGGAGGAGCGGAGACCCAGTACTTC. The chain uses TRBV24-1 and TRBJ2-5, with D possibly being TRBD2 (5 bases). With 7 bases removed from V and 5 bases from J, the gap between germline ends came to 13 bases. CDR3 size: 13 residues. CDR1 KGHDR and CDR2 SFDVKD come from the germline V gene.

The chain recombines TRBV3-1 with TRBJ2-6, with TRBD2 as a possible D gene (7 bases). This CDR3 region has 19 residues. In germline, CDR1 is LGHDT, CDR2 YNNKEL (reference sequence). The V end was cut by 2 bases, the J end by 1 base, with 18 bases between. This CDR3 reads CASSQRPARGGSGANVLTF. The DNA of the CDR3 is TGTGCCAGCAGCCAAAGACCGGCCAGGGGAGGGTCTGGGGCCAACGTCCTGACTTTC.

The V call is TRBV6-1, the J call TRBJ2-2, with D unresolved. There are 14 residues in the CDR3. Trimming pared 8 bases from V and 4 bases from J, leaving 14 bases between. Germline V gene lookup returns CDR1 MNHNS and CDR2 SASEGT. CDR3: CASFRRGATGELFF. The CDR3 DNA follows: TGTGCCAGCTTCCGTCGAGGCGCCACCGGGGAGCTGTTTTTT.

This clonotype was counted many times. The chain is built from TRBV28 and TRBJ2-5, with D uncertain. The CDR3 covers 15 residues. Trimming pared 6 bases from V and 5 bases from J, leaving 19 bases between. The germline V gene encodes CDR1 MDHEN and CDR2 SYDVKM. The CDR3 is CASRLSSARRETQYF. CDR3 in DNA: TGTGCCAGCAGATTAAGCTCGGCGCGCAGGGAGACCCAGTACTTC.

The chain uses TRBV3-1 and TRBJ2-7; TRBD1 is a possible D gene (5 bases). The CDR3 contains 14 residues. V gave up 3 bases and J gave up 6 bases, with 15 bases separating them. CDR1 LGHDT and CDR2 YNNKEL come from the germline V gene (reference sequence). CDR3 coding DNA: TGTGCCAGCAGCCACCCAGGGTCAGGAAGCGAGCAGTACTTC. Protein: CASSHPGSGSEQYF.